This TCR beta chain was retrieved from a study of graft-versus-host responses after intestinal transplantation. The overall study: Multivisceral, liver-intestinal, or isolated intestinal transplants were received by the recipients. Recipients were all induced with anti-thymocyte globulin, then given tacrolimus and steroids for around three years.

The CDR3 is 13 amino acids. Germline V CDR1 and CDR2: MNHEY, SMNVEV (reference sequence). With 9 bases removed from V and 2 bases from J, the gap between germline ends came to 13 bases. Sequencing used immunoSEQ multiplex PCR; TCRdb keeps in-frame clones, though not all of them. Among 23,000 or so clones listed, approximately 93% were seen once. Sequences were derived from PBMCs, sampled 18 days after transplant. The rearrangement joins TRBV27 to TRBJ1-1; possibly TRBD1 for D (6 bases). This clonotype was obtained from a human patient who received an intestinal transplant, so some T cells may come from the graft donor. CDR3 sequence reads: CASRDTRNTEAFF. DNA for the CDR3: TGTGCCAGTCGGGACACCAGAAACACTGAAGCTTTCTTT.